A single sample is the source of the 18 T cell receptor beta chains below, sequenced in a study of T cell responses to AZD1222 COVID-19 vaccine. Some clones are missing from TCRdb's copy, which holds only in-frame ones; the method was immunoSEQ multiplex PCR. Among approximately 89,000 clones listed, just over 90% were seen once. The source material was peripheral blood, sampled 28 days after the second AZD1222 dose. The origin of the receptors is an adult who received the AZD1222 COVID-19 vaccine.

The V and J genes are TRBV9 and TRBJ1-2; no clear D gene. The CDR3 extends over 11 amino acids. V lost 3 bases and J lost 8, with 8 bases in between. CDR1 SGDLS and CDR2 YYNGEE come from the germline V gene. CDR3 DNA: TGTGCCAGCAGCGGATACTCGGGCTACACCTTC. Amino acid sequence: CASSGYSGYTF.

V is TRBV7-9 and J is TRBJ1-2; D is perhaps TRBD1 (6 bases). The CDR3 loop spans 15 amino acids. Germline CDR1 SEHNR, CDR2 FQNEAQ (reference sequence). Trimming removed 5 bases at V and 7 bases at J, with 20 bases between. The CDR3 region has the DNA TGTGCCAGCAGCCAAAGCGACCCAGGGGTTGCTGGCTACACCTTC. Translation: CASSQSDPGVAGYTF.

Concerning this clone itself: At one of its ends the junction is not consistent with the germline gene, which may arise from a read error. The CDR3 sequence: CASSAMGGGLFF. CDR3 in DNA: TGTGCCAGCAGTGCCATGGGCGGGGGGCTGTTTTTT. The chain joins TRBV2 to TRBJ2-2; 7 bases line up with TRBD2. Germline CDR1 is SNHLY and CDR2 is FYNNEI. The CDR3 totals 12 residues.

This sequence joins TRBV6-5 and TRBJ1-1; 9 nucleotides align to TRBD1. Germline assignment: CDR1 MNHEY and CDR2 SVGAGI. The trim removed 0 bases at V and 5 bases at J, leaving 7 bases unmatched. The CDR3 consists of 16 residues. This chain's CDR3 is CASSYSATGGWTEAFF. The CDR3 region has the DNA TGTGCCAGCAGTTACTCGGCTACAGGGGGCTGGACTGAAGCTTTCTTT.

This clone has just a few counts. The chain links TRBV7-9 to TRBJ1-3, with D perhaps matching TRBD1 (6 bases). The CDR3 is 17 residues long. Deletions cut 3 bases from V and 0 bases from J, with 15 bases between. Looked up from germline, CDR1 is SEHNR and CDR2 is FQNEAQ (reference sequence). The CDR3 spells CASSLGAPVYSGNTIYF. The CDR3 coding sequence is TGTGCCAGCAGCTTGGGGGCGCCGGTATACTCTGGAAACACCATATATTTT.

This clone was observed once. The chain joins TRBV7-3 to TRBJ2-2; TRBD2 matches at 10 bases. Trimming took 1 base from V and 2 from J; bases not matched to a gene: 4. Germline lookup yields CDR1 SGHTA and CDR2 FQGTGA. The CDR3 spans 17 residues. CDR3 DNA sequence: TGTGCCAGCAGCTTAAGATCTAGCGGGGGCAACACCGGGGAGCTGTTTTTT. Protein product: CASSLRSSGGNTGELFF.

The chain couples TRBV24-1 to TRBJ2-5, with 7 bases matching TRBD1. The ends lost 2 bases at V and 1 base at J; junction bases unmatched: 6. CDR3 length: 16 amino acids. Germline CDR1 is KGHDR and CDR2 is SFDVKD. CDR3 DNA: TGTGCCACCAGTGATTGGGGGACAGCGACCCAAGAGACCCAGTACTTC. Translated, it gives CATSDWGTATQETQYF.

This sequence joins TRBV11-2 and TRBJ2-7, with TRBD2 identical over 10 bases. CDR1 is SGHAT and CDR2 is FQNNGV in the germline V gene. The CDR3 has 15 amino acids. Losses at the gene ends were 4 bases for V and 2 bases for J; bases not matched to a gene: 5. DNA of the CDR3: TGTGCCAGCAGCTCCCTAGCGGGGGTGGCCTACGAGCAGTACTTC. It is translated as CASSSLAGVAYEQYF.

The V call is TRBV19, the J call TRBJ1-6; no clear D. This CDR3 is 13 amino acids long. CDR1 is LNHDA and CDR2 is SQIVND in the germline V gene (reference sequence). Trimming shortened V by 5 bases and J by 6 bases, and 8 bases separated the two germline ends. CDR3 coding DNA: TGTGCCAGTAGTTCGGGTTCTAATTCACCCCTCCACTTT. This translates into CASSSGSNSPLHF.

The chain employs TRBV30 and TRBJ2-7; 7 bases agree with TRBD1. This CDR3 region has 13 residues. CDR1 is GTSNPN, CDR2 SVGIG, per germline (reference sequence). After removal of 3 bases from V and 4 bases from J, the junction contained 6 bases not matched to a gene. The CDR3 region has the DNA TGTGCCTGGAGACCCCAGGGGGATTACGAGCAGTACTTC. Its protein is CAWRPQGDYEQYF.

The CDR3 nucleotides are TGTGCCAGCAGTTTGGGGCTAGCGGGTTTTACCGGGGAGCTGTTTTTT. This sequence encodes CASSLGLAGFTGELFF. V is TRBV28 and J is TRBJ2-2, with TRBD2 matching 8 bases. This CDR3 contains 16 residues. Germline CDR1 MDHEN, CDR2 SYDVKM. V was pared by 3 bases and J by 5 bases, with 8 bases of the junction left unmatched.

The chain uses TRBV10-3 and TRBJ2-7, with D uncertain. Germline V gene lookup returns CDR1 ENHRY and CDR2 SYGVKD. V shed 4 bases and J shed 0 bases, with 13 bases lying between them. This CDR3 comprises 15 residues. In nucleotides, the CDR3 is TGTGCCATCAGTGCTGCGCTCCAAGACTCCTACGAGCAGTACTTC. Its translation is CAISAALQDSYEQYF.

The chain has TRBV11-2 and TRBJ2-7; D could derive from TRBD1 or TRBD2 (5 bases each). Germline-derived CDR1 and CDR2 are SGHAT and FQNNGV. Trimming shortened V by 4 bases and J by 0 bases, and 13 bases separated the two germline ends. The CDR3 is made up of 15 amino acids. The CDR3 loop reads CASSSRDPSSYEQYF. The CDR3 nucleotides are TGTGCCAGCAGCTCCCGGGACCCTAGCTCCTACGAGCAGTACTTC.

The chain uses TRBV3-1 (or the pseudogene TRBV3-2) and TRBJ1-2; D remains ambiguous. Germline V gene data show CDR1 as LGHDT and CDR2 as YNNKEL (reference sequence). Trimming took off 0 bases at V and 3 bases at J, with 5 bases between the two ends. The CDR3 sequence is 13 residues long. The CDR3: CASSQDRYYGYTF. CDR3 coding DNA: TGTGCCAGCAGCCAAGACAGATACTATGGCTACACCTTC.

This chain connects TRBV27 to TRBJ1-5, with a tentative D call TRBD1 (5 bases). The germline V gene encodes CDR1 MNHEY and CDR2 SMNVEV (reference sequence). There are 15 residues in the CDR3. Trimming took 3 bases from V and 3 from J, leaving 12 bases between them. The CDR3 spells CASSFSGRINQPQHF. DNA of the CDR3: TGTGCCAGCAGTTTCTCGGGACGGATCAATCAGCCCCAGCATTTT.

The rearrangement links TRBV29-1 to TRBJ1-2, with 12 bases fitting TRBD1. After removal of 6 bases from V and 6 bases from J, the junction contained 5 bases not matched to a gene. The CDR3 runs to 13 residues. Germline values: CDR1 SQVTM, CDR2 ANQGSEA. Here the CDR3 DNA reads TGCAGCGTGGGGACAGGGGGCAGAGATGGCTACACCTTC. Translated, it gives CSVGTGGRDGYTF.

The chain is built from TRBV5-1 and TRBJ2-7; D perhaps matches TRBD2 (5 bases). The ends were cut back, 0 bases at V and 7 bases at J, with 14 bases in the middle. Germline loops: CDR1 SGHRS, CDR2 YFSETQ. This CDR3 has 14 amino acids. CDR3 protein: CASSLAEISGEQYF. The CDR3, as DNA: TGCGCCAGCAGCTTGGCCGAGATATCGGGAGAGCAGTACTTC.

This chain connects TRBV5-4 to TRBJ1-1, with a tentative D call TRBD1 (6 bases). This CDR3 spans 15 amino acids. Germline assignment: CDR1 SGHNT and CDR2 YYREEE (reference sequence). V lost 4 bases and J 5 bases, leaving 18 bases between the germline ends. CDR3 residues: CASSRQVTERTEAFF. As DNA, the CDR3 is TGTGCCAGCAGCCGACAGGTTACAGAGAGGACTGAAGCTTTCTTT.